These T cell receptor beta chains were read from a single sample in a study of T-cell reconstitution after alpha-beta-depleted transplantation in children. TCRdb re-called the PCR reads with MiXCR, one entry per CDR3 protein. The table has 500,000 to 600,000 distinct CDR3 sequences, about 33% seen once. Source: PBMCs from the stem cell graft donor, taken from the stem cell graft. The receptors here all came from a human donor who donated a stem cell graft to a child with aplastic anemia. CDR3s include the opening cysteine and the closing phenylalanine or tryptophan. D genes are given only for firm matches. Expanded clones get a size class; other rows say once, few or many, or leave the size out.

abundance	d_gene	v_gene	len	j_gene	CDR3nt	CDR3aa
few	NA	TRBV12-3/TRBV12-4	12	TRBJ2-3	TGTGCCAGCAGTTTTCGGCCAGATACGCAGTATTTT	CASSFRPDTQYF
NA	TRBD1	TRBV7-2	15	TRBJ2-7	TGTGCCAGCAGCTTAGCGGGACAGGGGACCTACGAGCAGTACTTC	CASSLAGQGTYEQYF
NA	NA	TRBV9	14	TRBJ1-1	TGTGCCAGCAGCGTAGATAACAGGAACACTGAAGCTTTCTTT	CASSVDNRNTEAFF
NA	TRBD2	TRBV6-1	17	TRBJ2-7	TGTGCCAGCAATGGGACTAGCGGGAGCCGGGTAGGGTACGAGCAGTACTTC	CASNGTSGSRVGYEQYF
NA	TRBD1	TRBV12-3/TRBV12-4	15	TRBJ1-5	TGTGCCAGCGGGGAGAGGGGGCTTAGCAATCAGCCCCAGCATTTT	CASGERGLSNQPQHF
few	NA	TRBV7-6	14	TRBJ1-1	TGTGCCAGCAGCGCAGGGGTCGTGGGTACTGAAGCTTTCTTT	CASSAGVVGTEAFF
NA	NA	TRBV5-1	13	TRBJ1-1	TGCGCCAGCAGCTTGCCCCAGCACACTGAAGCTTTCTTT	CASSLPQHTEAFF
few	TRBD2	TRBV5-1	16	TRBJ2-5	TGCGCCAGCAGCTTGACGGTAGCGGGAGTCCAAGAGACCCAGTACTTC	CASSLTVAGVQETQYF
NA	NA	TRBV6-2/TRBV6-3	14	TRBJ1-1	TGTGCCAGCAGCCAGATAAGGACAGTGACTGAAGCTTTCTTT	CASSQIRTVTEAFF
few	NA	TRBV7-3	16	TRBJ2-1	TGTGCCAGCAGCAGGGCGGGGTCGGGGGTAATGAATGAGCAGTTCTTC	CASSRAGSGVMNEQFF
NA	TRBD1	TRBV27	14	TRBJ1-5	TGTGCCAGCAGTACAGGGGAGGCGTGGCAGCCCCAGCATTTT	CASSTGEAWQPQHF
NA	NA	TRBV18	12	TRBJ1-1	TGTGCCAGCTCACCGGGCCCCGCTGAAGCTTTCTTT	CASSPGPAEAFF
many	TRBD1	TRBV29-1	14	TRBJ1-1	TGCAGCGTTGTCCTGACAGGGGTGGACACTGAAGCTTTCTTT	CSVVLTGVDTEAFF
once	TRBD2	TRBV5-1	19	TRBJ2-2	TGCGCCAGCAGCTTGTTCCCGGGGACTAGCGGGAGTCGGTCCGGGGAGCTGTTTTTT	CASSLFPGTSGSRSGELFF
NA	TRBD2	TRBV6-5	17	TRBJ2-5	TGTGCCAGCAGTTACGCGCTCGGGACTAGCGGCCAAGAGACCCAGTACTTC	CASSYALGTSGQETQYF
few	NA	TRBV6-2/TRBV6-3	15	TRBJ2-1	TGTGCCAGCACCTTCTCGACACAAAGAAACAATGAGCAGTTCTTC	CASTFSTQRNNEQFF
few	TRBD2	TRBV29-1	14	TRBJ2-7	TGCAGCGTTGAGTTGGGGGAGGGCTCCTACGAGCAGTACTTC	CSVELGEGSYEQYF
NA	NA	TRBV11-2	16	TRBJ2-7	TGTGCCAGCAGCTTAGATGGGGTACAGGCTACCTACGAGCAGTACTTC	CASSLDGVQATYEQYF
NA	NA	TRBV3-1	17	TRBJ1-1	TGTGCCAGCACCCAAGGGTTAGTAGTTGGACTTACCACTGAAGCTTTCTTT	CASTQGLVVGLTTEAFF
few	TRBD2	TRBV7-8	15	TRBJ2-5	TGTGCCAGCAGCCGCCTAGCGGGAAGCCAAGAGACCCAGTACTTC	CASSRLAGSQETQYF
few	TRBD2	TRBV12-3/TRBV12-4	15	TRBJ2-1	TGTGCCAGCAGATTAATAGCGGGGACCTACAATGAGCAGTTCTTC	CASRLIAGTYNEQFF
few	NA	TRBV4-3	15	TRBJ2-3	TGCGCCAGCAGCCATAGCGACTCTAGCACAGATACGCAGTATTTT	CASSHSDSSTDTQYF
NA	NA	TRBV7-6	14	TRBJ2-3	TGTGCCAGCAGCTTAGGAAGCGTCGCAGATACGCAGTATTTT	CASSLGSVADTQYF
few	NA	TRBV19	15	TRBJ2-1	TGTGCCAGTAGTATTTCCGATAGCTCCTACAATGAGCAGTTCTTC	CASSISDSSYNEQFF
NA	NA	TRBV20-1	15	TRBJ2-5	TGCAGTGCTAGAGAGGTAGTGCGGAACCAAGAGACCCAGTACTTC	CSAREVVRNQETQYF
NA	TRBD1	TRBV7-2	11	TRBJ2-1	TGTGCCAGCAGCTTAGAAAGACAGGGGTTTTTC	CASSLERQGFF
NA	NA	TRBV5-1	13	TRBJ2-5	TGCGCCAGCAGCTTGGCCAACGGAGAGACCCAGTACTTC	CASSLANGETQYF
few	TRBD1	TRBV20-1	16	TRBJ1-3	TGCAGTGCCAAGGGACAGGGCGAGAACTCTGGAAACACCATATATTTT	CSAKGQGENSGNTIYF
NA	NA	TRBV6-1	15	TRBJ1-1	TGTGCCAGCAGCCTTTCACCAGGGATGAACACTGAAGCTTTCTTT	CASSLSPGMNTEAFF
NA	TRBD1	TRBV9	16	TRBJ1-3	TGTGCCAGCAGCCTCCGGGACAGGGTATTAGGAAACACCATATATTTT	CASSLRDRVLGNTIYF
NA	NA	TRBV27	12	TRBJ2-3	TGTGCCAGCAGAAGAGACACGACGACGCAGTATTTT	CASRRDTTTQYF
few	NA	TRBV12-3/TRBV12-4	14	TRBJ1-5	TGTGCCAGCAGTTTAATAGGGAATGGTCAGCCCCAGCATTTT	CASSLIGNGQPQHF
NA	TRBD1	TRBV18	14	TRBJ1-6	TGTGCCAGCTTACGGACAGGATCGAATTCACCCCTCCACTTT	CASLRTGSNSPLHF
NA	NA	TRBV6-2/TRBV6-3	19	TRBJ2-1	TGTGCCAGCAGTTACCTAATAATTCCGACAGCGAGCTCCTACAATGAGCAGTTCTTC	CASSYLIIPTASSYNEQFF
few	TRBD1	TRBV19	14	TRBJ1-5	TGTGCCAGTATAGCAGGGGGAAGCAATCAGCCCCAGCATTTT	CASIAGGSNQPQHF
few	NA	TRBV28	13	TRBJ2-5	TGTGCCAGCAGTTTATCGATAGCAGAGACCCAGTACTTC	CASSLSIAETQYF
NA	NA	TRBV6-2/TRBV6-3	15	TRBJ1-1	TGTGCCAGCAGTTACTCCCGGACAGCTAACACTGAAGCTTTCTTT	CASSYSRTANTEAFF
NA	NA	TRBV19	13	TRBJ2-1	TGTGCCAGTACCGAGAACAGGGTCGCTGAGCAGTTCTTC	CASTENRVAEQFF
few	TRBD1	TRBV7-6	16	TRBJ2-7	TGTGCCAGCAGCTTAGCCTACAGAGGGGGCCGGGACGAGCAGTACTTC	CASSLAYRGGRDEQYF
NA	NA	TRBV15	12	TRBJ1-2	TGTGCCACCAGAGGGTCGGGGCAGAGCTACACCTTC	CATRGSGQSYTF
NA	NA	TRBV7-2	12	TRBJ1-2	TGTGCCAGCAGCTTGCCGGGGTTTGGCTACACCTTC	CASSLPGFGYTF
NA	TRBD2	TRBV12-3/TRBV12-4	13	TRBJ2-1	TGTGCCAGCTACGGGGGGGAGAAGAGTGAGCAGTTCTTC	CASYGGEKSEQFF
once	NA	TRBV29-1	12	TRBJ2-5	TGCAGCGTTGCGGCTAGCAGGGAGACCCAGTACTTC	CSVAASRETQYF
NA	TRBD2	TRBV5-8	17	TRBJ2-1	TGTGCCAGCAGATTAACTCTAGCGGGAGTAGTCTACAATGAGCAGTTCTTC	CASRLTLAGVVYNEQFF
NA	TRBD2	TRBV27	15	TRBJ2-5	TGTGCCAGCAATTGGGGGAGCGGGAGCTGGGAGACCCAGTACTTC	CASNWGSGSWETQYF
few	TRBD1	TRBV20-1	15	TRBJ2-3	TGCAGTGCTAGAGTACGGGACAGGTCCACAGATACGCAGTATTTT	CSARVRDRSTDTQYF
few	TRBD1	TRBV7-2	14	TRBJ1-6	TGTGCCAGCGGCGAGACAGGGGTTAATTCACCCCTCCACTTT	CASGETGVNSPLHF
few	TRBD1	TRBV12-3/TRBV12-4	15	TRBJ1-2	TGTGCCAGCAGCCCAACCTTACAGGGGGCACTTGGCTACACCTTC	CASSPTLQGALGYTF
NA	TRBD1	TRBV30	14	TRBJ1-1	TGTGCCTGGAGTGCCGGGACAGGAAACACTGAAGCTTTCTTT	CAWSAGTGNTEAFF
NA	NA	TRBV20-1	13	TRBJ2-6	TGCAGTGCTAGAGGGTCTGGGGCCAACGTCCTGACTTTC	CSARGSGANVLTF
NA	TRBD1	TRBV11-1	21	TRBJ2-6	TGTGCCAGCAGCTTAGAGGGGGACAGGGATATTCAACTCTCTGGGGCCAACGTCCTGACTTTC	CASSLEGDRDIQLSGANVLTF
many	NA	TRBV5-1	14	TRBJ1-1	TGCGCCAGCAGCTTGGAGGGTGGCGGCACTGAAGCTTTCTTT	CASSLEGGGTEAFF
few	NA	TRBV5-1	15	TRBJ2-1	TGCGCCAGCGCTCCTTCGAGCGGGACATTTCCCGAGCAGTTCTTC	CASAPSSGTFPEQFF
few	NA	TRBV6-5	15	TRBJ1-5	TGTGCCAGCAGTTACCTGGACGGGAGCAATCAGCCCCAGCATTTT	CASSYLDGSNQPQHF
NA	TRBD1	TRBV29-1	12	TRBJ1-2	TGCAGCGCAGACAGGGAGTCCATTGGCTACACCTTC	CSADRESIGYTF
NA	NA	TRBV5-1	16	TRBJ1-3	TGCGCCAGCAGCTTGGAGAGGGGAAGCTCTGGAAACACCATATATTTT	CASSLERGSSGNTIYF
NA	NA	TRBV4-3	14	TRBJ1-4	TGCGCCAGCAGCCAAGACCCGGCAGGTGAAAAACTGTTTTTT	CASSQDPAGEKLFF
NA	NA	TRBV11-2	18	TRBJ1-1	TGTGCCAGCAGCTTAGGGGCGCCGGGGGCCACGGCATACACTGAAGCTTTCTTT	CASSLGAPGATAYTEAFF
NA	TRBD2	TRBV11-2	16	TRBJ2-5	TGTGCCAGCAGCTTAGAGGGAGGGAGGGGTGGAGAGACCCAGTACTTC	CASSLEGGRGGETQYF
NA	NA	TRBV11-2	14	TRBJ1-3	TGTGCCAGCATAGGTCAGAACTCTGGAAACACCATATATTTT	CASIGQNSGNTIYF